The 5 T cell receptor beta chains below were found in one sample sequenced in a study of blood T cells in healthy people across ages. PCR was performed a second time for about 7 to 11 cycles using a sample-barcoded 5' primer and a J-beta primer mix. TCRdb independently ran MiXCR on the 5' RACE reads; one entry per CDR3 protein. The sample gives about 690,000 distinct CDR3 sequences, approximately 40% of which show up once; 25% to 35% is in the top ten. The sequencing sample was made of blood. All receptors come from an elderly man in good health.

The rearrangement links TRBV5-6 to TRBJ2-4; a possible D gene is TRBD1 (6 bases). The DNA end is more similar to TRBJ2-7, so the J call may be wrong. CDR1 SGHDT and CDR2 YYEEEE come from the germline V gene. The CDR3 is 15 residues long. In nucleotides, the CDR3 is TGTGCCAGCAGTTATCGACAGGCCTATTCCTACGAGCAGTACTTC. Translation gives CASSYRQAYSYEQYF.

Ten or more counts support this clonotype. This chain joins TRBV7-2 and TRBJ2-5; D gene unclear. Germline lookup yields CDR1 SGHTA and CDR2 FQGNSA. Trimming cost V 4 bases and J 2 bases, with 11 bases left between them. The CDR3 is 14 residues long. The CDR3 reads CASSSVSGQETQYF. The DNA for the CDR3 is TGTGCCAGCAGCTCTGTATCGGGTCAAGAGACCCAGTACTTC.

This sequence joins TRBV7-9 and TRBJ1-1; perhaps TRBD1 as D (6 bases). Trimming removed 5 bases at V and 4 bases at J, with 20 bases between. The V gene's germline CDR1 is SEHNR and CDR2 FQNEAQ (reference sequence). The CDR3 has 16 residues. CDR3 amino acids: CASSSSTGRFGTEAFF. The CDR3 DNA sequence: TGTGCCAGCAGCAGCAGCACAGGGCGATTCGGCACTGAAGCTTTCTTT.

As for this clonotype: Possible read error: a much larger clone is one base away. V and J are TRBV6-2 or TRBV6-3 and TRBJ2-7; unclear D gene. V lost 10 bases, J lost 7 bases, and 14 bases lay in between. CDR1 and CDR2 (germline): MNHEY, SVGEGT. The CDR3 loop spans 11 amino acids. The CDR3 spells CATSNYNEQYF. The CDR3, as DNA: TGTGCCACATCCAATTACAATGAGCAGTACTTC.

The rearrangement joins TRBV27 to TRBJ2-4; 9 bases align to TRBD1. Germline values: CDR1 MNHEY, CDR2 SMNVEV (reference sequence). J lost 13 bases, V lost 5 bases, and 12 bases had no gene match. The CDR3 loop spans 14 amino acids. CDR3 protein: CASSPNLGQGTQYF. For the CDR3, the DNA is TGTGCCAGCAGTCCCAACCTGGGACAGGGAACCCAGTACTTC.